The subject of this entry is one TCR beta chain. The data are from a study of blood T cell repertoires in COVID-19. Across the whole study: Samples representing acute and convalescent COVID-19 were sourced from the United States, Italy and Spain.

The cohort comprised adults aged about 18 to 90 years residing in 24 US areas. In Cohort 3, a recovered donor had either two negative PCRs, clearance, or symptom resolution. Original processing methods: Amplification of reference gene primers was used by the study to estimate nucleated cell counts. TCRdb keeps only in-frame clones here, not all; method: immunoSEQ multiplex PCR. The V and J calls and the clone size are those of that table, but D and trimming were determined from the DNA. The data contain roughly 300,000 clones, 85% to 90% of them singletons. Germline V gene data show CDR1 as SNHLY and CDR2 as FYNNEI. J lost 6 bases, V lost 7 bases, and 9 bases had no gene match. There are 14 residues in the CDR3.

The chain links TRBV2 to TRBJ1-5, with 7 bases that match TRBD1. Sequenced input: PBMCs or T cells enriched from blood (not recorded which). This sequence originates from a man aged 30 to 45 who had recovered from COVID-19. The CDR3 bases are TGTGCCAGCACCCGGGGACAGAGGATTCAGCCCCAGCATTTT. As protein: CASTRGQRIQPQHF.